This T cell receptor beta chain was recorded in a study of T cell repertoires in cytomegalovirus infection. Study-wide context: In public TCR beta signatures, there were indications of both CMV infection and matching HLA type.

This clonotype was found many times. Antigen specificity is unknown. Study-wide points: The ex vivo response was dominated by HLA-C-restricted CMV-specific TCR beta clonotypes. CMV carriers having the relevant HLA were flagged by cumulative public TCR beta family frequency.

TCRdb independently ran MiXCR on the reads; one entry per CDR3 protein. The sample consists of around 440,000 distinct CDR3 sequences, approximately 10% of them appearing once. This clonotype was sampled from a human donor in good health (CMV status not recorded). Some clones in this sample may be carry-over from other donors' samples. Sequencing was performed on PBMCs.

CDR3 protein: CASSLGIPGNTIYF. Here the CDR3 DNA reads TGTGCCAGCAGCTTAGGAATACCTGGAAACACCATATATTTT. The chain recombines TRBV7-6 with TRBJ1-3, with D hard to call. CDR3 length equals 14 residues. The germline V gene has CDR1 SGHVS and CDR2 FNYEAQ. V lost 1 base, J lost 2 bases, and 6 bases lay in between.